This entry features one TCR beta chain sequence. The target antigen is unknown. Repertoires were generated with immunoSEQ multiplex PCR, while TCRdb's copy carries only in-frame clones and drops some. The data hold 95,000 to 100,000 clones, with about 89% observed a single time. The CDR3 length is 13 residues. Germline CDR1 reads PRHDT; CDR2 reads FYEKMQ (reference sequence). V lost 4 bases, J lost 14 bases, and 7 bases stayed unmatched. This sample is part of a study of T cell responses to AZD1222 COVID-19 vaccine. Study-level findings and limits: Researchers took repertoire samples only after the peak T cell response had come.

The V gene is TRBV13, the J gene TRBJ2-3; 12 positions agree with TRBD2. This TCR was sampled from an adult who received the AZD1222 COVID-19 vaccine. The sequencing here drew on peripheral blood, taken 28 days after the second AZD1222 dose. The CDR3 region has the DNA TGTGCCAGCAGCTCTACCGGGACTAGCGGGTCGTATTTT. Residues: CASSSTGTSGSYF.